This entry is about one T cell receptor (beta chain). Its target is unknown. The data originate from a study of identical twins. Regarding the study as a whole: The conclusions drew on cross-sectional statistical analysis instead of tracking the same donors. There were fewer insertions in abundant cord blood beta clonotypes, but memory repertoires showed no such pattern. Zero-insertion findings could be partly confounded by invariant cells (MAIT and iNKT cells).

Trimming stripped 4 bases from V and 5 bases from J, with 13 bases between. CDR3 length: 14 residues. From germline, CDR1 is SGHNT and CDR2 YYREEE (reference sequence). TCRdb independently ran MiXCR on the 5' RACE reads; one entry per CDR3 protein. The repertoire holds fewer than 800,000 distinct CDR3 sequences, with 7.1% as singletons. This sample was shared with a second study, whose subject was yellow fever vaccine responses in identical twins.

The origin of this receptor is a woman aged 18 to 35 in good health. Sequencing input: PBMCs. The genes are TRBV5-4 and TRBJ2-1, with D perhaps matching TRBD1 (5 bases). In DNA, the CDR3 is TGTGCCAGCAGCCAGGGTCACCCGAACAATGAGCAGTTCTTC. Translation: CASSQGHPNNEQFF. The full variable domain, rest sourced from reference TRBV5-4 and TRBJ2-1, is ETGVTQSPTHLIKTRGQQVTLRCSSQSGHNTVSWYQQALGQGPQFIFQYYREEENGRGNFPPRFSGLQFPNYSSELNVNALELDDSALYLCASSQGHPNNEQFFGPGTRLTVL.